The TCR beta chain described here comes from a study of CD8+CD57+ T cells in acquired aplastic anemia. For the study at large: Across the sorted CD4+ and CD8+ cells, DNA amounts averaged approximately 3.1 ug. Healthy donor CD4+ samples were sequenced to a depth that averaged around 11 million reads. Findings and caveats of the study: The study found no significant CD8+ Simpson's diversity difference between patients and controls. Found in both controls and patients were around 29 CD8+ CDR3 sequences.

The template for TCR beta VDJ and CDR3 sequence profiling was genomic DNA. TCRdb reprocessed the reads with MiXCR, giving one entry per CDR3 protein. The sample holds 62,000 or so distinct CDR3 sequences, 54% seen once. In the case of this clonotype: Its antigen is as yet unknown. One end of the junction varies from germline; a read error may be responsible.

The CDR3 loop spans 16 amino acids. CDR1 and CDR2 from the germline V gene are SGHDT and YYEEEE. The sequenced material came from sorted CD4+, CD8+, or CD8+CD57+ T cells (not recorded which) from PBMCs. The chain uses TRBV5-6 and TRBJ2-3; possible D gene TRBD2, 5 bases. The source of this sequence is a human donor in good health, serving as a control. The CDR3 sequence is CASSLPGGYSTDAQYF. The CDR3, as DNA: TGTGCCAGCAGCTTGCCGGGCGGGTATAGCACAGATGCGCAGTATTTT.